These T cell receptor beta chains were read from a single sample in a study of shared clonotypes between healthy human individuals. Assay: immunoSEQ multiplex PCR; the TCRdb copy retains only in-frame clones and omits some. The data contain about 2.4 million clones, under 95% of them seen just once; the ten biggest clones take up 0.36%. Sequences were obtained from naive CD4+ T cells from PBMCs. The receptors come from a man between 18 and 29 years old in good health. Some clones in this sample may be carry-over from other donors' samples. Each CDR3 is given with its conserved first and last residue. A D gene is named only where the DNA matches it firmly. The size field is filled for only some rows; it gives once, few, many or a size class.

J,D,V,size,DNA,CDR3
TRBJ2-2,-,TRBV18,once,TGTGCCAGCTCGCCTCGGTCAGCGAACACCGGGGAGCTGTTTTTT,CASSPRSANTGELFF
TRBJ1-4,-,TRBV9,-,TGTGCCAGCAGCGTAGGGGTCAGTAATGAAAAACTGTTTTTT,CASSVGVSNEKLFF
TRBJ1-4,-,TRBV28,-,TGTGCCATCTCTGTAGGTGAAAAACTGTTTTTT,CAISVGEKLFF
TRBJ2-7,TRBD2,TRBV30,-,TGTGCCTCAACTCCCAGCGGGATTTACGAGCAGTACTTC,CASTPSGIYEQYF
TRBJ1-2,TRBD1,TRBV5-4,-,TGTGCCAGCAGCACAACTGACAGGGCTGGTGGCTACACCTTC,CASSTTDRAGGYTF
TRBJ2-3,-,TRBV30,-,TGTGCCTGGAGGGTAACGGCAGATACGCAGTATTTT,CAWRVTADTQYF
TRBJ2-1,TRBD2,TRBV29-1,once,TGCAGCGCCCTAGGGACTAGCGGCCCCTACAATGAGCAGTTCTTC,CSALGTSGPYNEQFF
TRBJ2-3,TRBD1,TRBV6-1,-,TGTGCCAGCATTAGAAGACAGGGGACTACAGATACGCAGTATTTT,CASIRRQGTTDTQYF
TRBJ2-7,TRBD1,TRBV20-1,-,TGCAGTGCCCTTAACAGGGGCGAGCAGTACTTC,CSALNRGEQYF
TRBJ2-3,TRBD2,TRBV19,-,TGTGCCAGTAGTATGAATCCGCCTAGCGGGAGTGGTGGACTCACAGATACGCAGTATTTT,CASSMNPPSGSGGLTDTQYF
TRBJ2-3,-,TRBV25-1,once,TGTGCCAGCAGATTTACAGGTACCACAGATACGCAGTATTTT,CASRFTGTTDTQYF
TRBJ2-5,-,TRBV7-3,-,TGTGCCAGCGCTCCTTCACGCCAACAAGAGACCCAGTACTTC,CASAPSRQQETQYF
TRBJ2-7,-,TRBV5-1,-,TGCGCCAGCAGCCTCCGGTCTGCTGGAGGGACTGCCTACGAGCAGTACTTC,CASSLRSAGGTAYEQYF
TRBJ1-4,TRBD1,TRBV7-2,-,TGTGCCAGCAGGCGGGACAGGGGTAATGAAAAACTGTTTTTT,CASRRDRGNEKLFF
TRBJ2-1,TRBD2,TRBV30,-,TGTGCCTGGAGTGTAGGCCTAGCGGGCCACTACAATGAGCAGTTCTTC,CAWSVGLAGHYNEQFF
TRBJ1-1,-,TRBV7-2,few,TGTGCCAGCAGCACCGAAGGGGGAGTGGAAGCTTTCTTT,CASSTEGGVEAFF
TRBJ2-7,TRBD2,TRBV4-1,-,TGCGCCAGCAGCCGCTCCCAAGGGGGACTAGCGGGATACGAGCAGTACTTC,CASSRSQGGLAGYEQYF
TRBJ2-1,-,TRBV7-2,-,TGTGCCAGCGTCTCTGGGACCATCTCCTACAATGAGCAGTTCTTC,CASVSGTISYNEQFF
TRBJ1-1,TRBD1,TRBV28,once,TGTGCCAGCAGTTCAAGGGACAGGGGGCAAACTGAAGCTTTCTTT,CASSSRDRGQTEAFF
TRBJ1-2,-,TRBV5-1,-,TGCGCCAGCAGCTCCGGGACAACGGACTATGGCTACACCTTC,CASSSGTTDYGYTF
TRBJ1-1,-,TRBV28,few,TGTGCCAGCAACGGTGGTAAGAACACTGAAGCTTTCTTT,CASNGGKNTEAFF
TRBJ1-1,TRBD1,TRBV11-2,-,TGTGCCAGCAGCTCGACAGGGGGCAACACTGAAGCTTTCTTT,CASSSTGGNTEAFF
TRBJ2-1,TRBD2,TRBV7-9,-,TGTGCCAGCAGCGCCTTGGGCGGGAGGGTAGACAATGAGCAGTTCTTC,CASSALGGRVDNEQFF
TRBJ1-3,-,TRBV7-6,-,TGTGCCAGCAGTGTGACAAGCTACTCTGGAAACACCATATATTTT,CASSVTSYSGNTIYF
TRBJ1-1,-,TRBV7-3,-,TGTGCCAGCAGCTTAAACCCCGTGGGCACTGAAGCTTTCTTT,CASSLNPVGTEAFF
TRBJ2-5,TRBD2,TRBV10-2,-,TGCGCCAGCAGTGAGCCGGGGGGGCTAGCGGGGAGTAGCGGGGAGACCCAGTACTTC,CASSEPGGLAGSSGETQYF
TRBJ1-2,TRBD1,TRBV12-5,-,TGTGCTAGTGGTTTGGTACTGACAGGGGCGGCGGGCTACACCTTC,CASGLVLTGAAGYTF
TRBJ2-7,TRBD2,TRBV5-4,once,TGTGCCAGCAGCTTGGGACTAGCGGGGAACTCCTACGAGCAGTACTTC,CASSLGLAGNSYEQYF
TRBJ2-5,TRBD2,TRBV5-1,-,TGCGCCAGCAGCACCGGGACTAGCGGGACGTACCAAGAGACCCAGTACTTC,CASSTGTSGTYQETQYF